The present entry profiles one T cell receptor beta chain with its context. The antigen is not known. This sample is drawn from a study of shared clonotypes between healthy human individuals. Germline V CDR1 and CDR2: MNHNY, SVGAGI (reference sequence). Trimming took 6 bases from V and 5 from J, leaving 16 bases between them. The CDR3 contains 15 residues. Study-level results: Sharing across several donors was seen in approximately 5.2% of naive CD4 clonotypes. Collection of samples was limited to blood; tissue repertoires likely differ.

The table came from immunoSEQ multiplex PCR; TCRdb's copy has only in-frame clones and leaves some out. The profile shows a few million clones, approximately 92% of them singletons. Each of the donors was a healthy adult who was HIV-negative and had not had a recent acute infection or vaccination. The investigators split CD4+ cells into a CD45RA+ naive subset and a CD45RA-negative memory subset. The chain uses TRBV6-6 and TRBJ2-2; tentative D call: TRBD1 (6 bases). Sequenced input: naive CD4+ T cells sorted from blood. The subset is: CD45RA+ positively selected. The sequence was collected from a man younger than 30 in good health. As DNA, the CDR3 is TGTGCCAGCAGACCCGACAGGTTTGGAACCGGGGAGCTGTTTTTT. Its translation: CASRPDRFGTGELFF.